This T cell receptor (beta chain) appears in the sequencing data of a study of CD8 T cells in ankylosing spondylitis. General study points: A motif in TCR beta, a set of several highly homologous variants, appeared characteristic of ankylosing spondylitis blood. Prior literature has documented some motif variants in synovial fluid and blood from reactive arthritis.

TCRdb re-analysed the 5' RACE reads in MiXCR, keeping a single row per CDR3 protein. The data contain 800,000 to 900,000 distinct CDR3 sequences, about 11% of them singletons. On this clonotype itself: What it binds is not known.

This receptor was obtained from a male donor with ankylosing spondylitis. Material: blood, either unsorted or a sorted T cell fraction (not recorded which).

Here the CDR3 DNA reads TGTGCCAGCAGCATCAACAGGGTCGAAAAACTGTTTTTT. Its protein is CASSINRVEKLFF. The chain joins TRBV7-2 to TRBJ1-4, with D maybe TRBD1 (6 bases). Trimming cost V 5 bases and J 8 bases, with 12 bases left between them. Per the germline V gene, CDR1 is SGHTA and CDR2 is FQGNSA. The CDR3 spans 13 residues.